Listed below are T cell receptor beta chains from one sample, sequenced in a study of blood T cell repertoires in COVID-19. Measured with immunoSEQ multiplex PCR; TCRdb has only the in-frame clones, and not every one. The sample records about 30,000 clones, about 90% being singletons. Sequencing used peripheral blood. All receptors come from a human donor in a cohort sampled during active COVID-19. The CDR3 runs from the conserved cysteine through the conserved F or W. D genes are given only for firm matches. Expanded clones get a size class; other rows say once, few or many, or leave the size out.

TRBD1	TRBV30	TRBJ1-3	NA	CAWEKTGGGNTIYF	TGTGCCTGGGAGAAGACAGGGGGTGGAAACACCATATATTTT
NA	TRBV4-1	TRBJ1-3	NA	CASGAGRGNTIYF	TGCGCCAGCGGGGCAGGGAGGGGAAACACCATATATTTT
NA	TRBV12-5	TRBJ2-1	NA	CASGRRGNEQFF	TGTGCTAGTGGCCGGAGGGGTAATGAGCAGTTCTTC
NA	TRBV10-3	TRBJ2-1	NA	CAVNRDNEQFF	TGTGCCGTAAACAGGGACAATGAGCAGTTCTTC
NA	TRBV10-1	TRBJ2-1	NA	CASRRWTRGNEQFF	TGCGCCAGCAGACGTTGGACTAGGGGGAATGAGCAGTTCTTC
TRBD1	TRBV18	TRBJ1-4	once	CASSPRMQGAEKLFF	TGTGCCAGCTCACCCAGAATGCAGGGGGCCGAAAAACTGTTTTTT
TRBD2	TRBV19	TRBJ2-5	NA	CASSIGTSASRETQYF	TGTGCCAGTAGTATAGGTACTAGCGCGTCACGAGAGACCCAGTACTTC
NA	TRBV7-3	TRBJ1-4	NA	CASSLRRYEKLFF	TGTGCCAGCAGCTTACGGCGGTATGAAAAACTGTTTTTT
TRBD1	TRBV6-5	TRBJ1-6	NA	CASSYSKGAVPLHF	TGTGCCAGCAGTTACTCGAAGGGGGCAGTTCCCCTCCACTTT
NA	TRBV9	TRBJ2-3	NA	CASSVTGKAGAPDTQYF	TGTGCCAGCAGCGTTACCGGCAAGGCGGGGGCACCAGATACGCAGTATTTT
TRBD2	TRBV10-3	TRBJ2-1	NA	CAISERGVQNNEQFF	TGTGCCATCAGCGAGCGGGGGGTACAAAACAATGAGCAGTTCTTC
NA	TRBV29-1	TRBJ2-7	NA	CSVGTFYEQYF	TGCAGCGTTGGGACATTCTACGAGCAGTACTTC
TRBD2	TRBV19	TRBJ2-1	few	CASSKTSGGSNEQFF	TGTGCCAGTAGTAAAACTAGCGGGGGCTCAAATGAGCAGTTCTTC
TRBD2	TRBV2	TRBJ2-7	NA	CASSKTSGGAGVYEQYF	TGTGCCAGCAGTAAGACTAGCGGGGGGGCCGGGGTCTACGAGCAGTACTTC
TRBD1	TRBV4-2	TRBJ1-3	once	CASSQAVRGRGLGNTIYF	TGTGCCAGCAGCCAAGCTGTCCGTGGCAGGGGGCTTGGAAACACCATATATTTT
NA	TRBV19	TRBJ2-7	NA	CASSIGQFATEQYF	TGTGCCAGTAGTATAGGACAGTTCGCCACCGAGCAGTACTTC
NA	TRBV11-2	TRBJ2-2	once	CASSLTGLGELFF	TGTGCCAGCAGCTTAACCGGTCTCGGGGAGCTGTTTTTT
TRBD1	TRBV19	TRBJ1-2	NA	CASSTTGGSNYGYTF	TGTGCCAGTAGTACGACAGGGGGAAGTAACTATGGCTACACCTTC
NA	TRBV6-5	TRBJ2-7	NA	CASSLGGEQYF	TGTGCCAGCAGTCTAGGGGGAGAGCAGTACTTC
TRBD1	TRBV18	TRBJ2-6	NA	CASSPRVPGGLSGANVLTF	TGTGCCAGCTCACCACGCGTTCCAGGGGGCCTCTCTGGGGCCAACGTCCTGACTTTC
TRBD1	TRBV7-9	TRBJ2-2	NA	CASSQDRGGTGELFF	TGTGCCAGCAGCCAGGACAGGGGAGGTACCGGGGAGCTGTTTTTT
NA	TRBV7-9	TRBJ1-2	NA	CASSFETAYGYTF	TGTGCCAGCAGCTTCGAGACAGCCTATGGCTACACCTTC
TRBD1	TRBV7-9	TRBJ2-3	NA	CASSPTGSGTDTQYF	TGTGCCAGCAGCCCGACAGGGTCGGGCACAGATACGCAGTATTTT
NA	TRBV2	TRBJ2-7	NA	CASSATAGMREQYF	TGTGCCAGCAGTGCCACCGCAGGGATGCGCGAGCAGTACTTC
TRBD2	TRBV5-1	TRBJ2-1	NA	CASSLAPGAGGLGEQFF	TGCGCCAGCAGCTTGGCCCCTGGAGCGGGGGGGCTTGGGGAGCAGTTCTTC
NA	TRBV2	TRBJ1-5	NA	CASNKGEGQPQHF	TGTGCCAGCAATAAGGGGGAGGGTCAGCCCCAGCATTTT
TRBD1	TRBV6-5	TRBJ2-2	NA	CASRTGTGVTGELFF	TGTGCCAGCAGAACCGGGACAGGGGTGACCGGGGAGCTGTTTTTT